This TCR beta chain was documented in a study of cytomegalovirus exposure and HLA in healthy donors. In the case of this clone: Its antigen is not known.

Study-wide results and caveats: There were some public TCRs occurring in many donors, but most TCR sequences were rare. It was found in a later analysis that first-cohort TCR clusters tended to co-occur in the 100 to 150 validation repertoires. About 180 TCR beta chains were listed as cytomegalovirus-associated.

The assay was immunoSEQ multiplex PCR, and TCRdb's table has in-frame clones only and misses some. The sample has 150,000 to 200,000 clones; 91% are singletons. Germline CDR1 reads SGHRS; CDR2 reads YFSETQ. The germline V and J ends were trimmed by 4 bases and 4 bases, with 14 bases remaining between them. The CDR3 totals 15 residues. The sequenced sample was PBMCs. The V and J genes are TRBV5-1 and TRBJ2-2, with D possibly being TRBD2 (5 bases). The TCR sequence derives from a woman in her late teens or twenties in good health and CMV-seropositive. CDR3 nucleotides: TGCGCCAGCAGCCCCGGCCCGGGATTCACCGGGGAGCTGTTTTTT. Amino acid sequence: CASSPGPGFTGELFF. Drawing the rest from reference TRBV5-1 and TRBJ2-2, the complete variable domain is KAGVTQTPRYLIKTRGQQVTLSCSPISGHRSVSWYQQTPGQGLQFLFEYFSETQRNKGNFPGRFSGRQFSNSRSEMNVSTLELGDSALYLCASSPGPGFTGELFFGEGSRLTVL.